A single sample is the source of the 19 T cell receptor beta chains below, sequenced in a study of cytomegalovirus exposure and HLA in healthy donors. The PCR ran on 60 Vbeta and 13 Jbeta primers. Generated by immunoSEQ multiplex PCR, the TCRdb table keeps only in-frame clones and is missing some. This table holds about 120,000 clones, roughly 80% found once. Input material: PBMCs. These receptors came from a woman aged 40 to 50 in good health and CMV-seronegative.

In this sample, this clone turned up once. This sequence joins TRBV28 and TRBJ2-2, with D possibly matching TRBD1 (5 bases). The CDR3 consists of 16 residues. Trimming took 4 bases from V and 1 from J, leaving 13 bases between them. Germline CDR1 is MDHEN and CDR2 is SYDVKM. The CDR3 DNA follows: TGTGCCAGCAGTTCTACGACAGCAGAGAACACCGGGGAGCTGTTTTTT. The encoded protein is CASSSTTAENTGELFF.

The V and J genes are TRBV30 and TRBJ1-1; no firm D call. The CDR3 has 11 amino acids. Trimming took 2 bases from V and 6 from J, leaving 7 bases between them. In germline, CDR1 is GTSNPN, CDR2 SVGIG (reference sequence). CDR3 DNA sequence: TGTGCCTGGAGTTTTGGCTCTGAAGCTTTCTTT. This translates into CAWSFGSEAFF.

This clone was counted between two and nine times. The chain recombines TRBV5-4 with TRBJ1-1; 7 bases are a match to TRBD1. Trimming at V came to 2 bases and at J to 0 bases, leaving 1 base not matched to a gene. CDR1 and CDR2 from the germline V gene are SGHNT and YYREEE (reference sequence). This CDR3 is 14 amino acids long. CDR3 sequence reads: CASSFGTVNTEAFF. The CDR3 nucleotides read TGTGCCAGCAGCTTTGGGACAGTGAACACTGAAGCTTTCTTT.

The chain recombines TRBV4-1 with TRBJ1-2, with TRBD1 as a possible D gene (5 bases). This CDR3 region has 13 residues. CDR1 is MGHRA, CDR2 YSYEKL, per germline. V lost 0 bases and J 7 bases, leaving 9 bases between the germline ends. CDR3 protein: CASSQDRDRGYTF. Here the CDR3 DNA reads TGCGCCAGCAGCCAAGACAGGGATCGTGGCTACACCTTC.

This clone was counted once. Here the CDR3 reads CASSRTGSWDEQYF. In DNA, the CDR3 is TGTGCCAGCAGCCGGACAGGGAGTTGGGACGAGCAGTACTTC. V gene TRBV6-1 combines with J gene TRBJ2-7; 8 nucleotides match TRBD1. Germline V CDR1 and CDR2: MNHNS, SASEGT. V was clipped by 6 bases and J by 5 bases; unmatched bases: 9. The CDR3 runs 14 residues.

V and J are TRBV19 and TRBJ2-3, with 9 bases that match TRBD1. Germline V gives CDR1 LNHDA, CDR2 SQIVND (reference sequence). This CDR3 is 15 amino acids long. V shed 5 bases and J 2 bases; nucleotides not matched to a gene: 5. The CDR3 DNA sequence: TGTGCCAGTAGTGTCGGGACAGGGTACACAGATACGCAGTATTTT. Protein: CASSVGTGYTDTQYF.

This chain uses TRBV18 with TRBJ2-7; perhaps TRBD2 as D (7 bases). The CDR3 runs to 14 residues. Trimming removed 2 bases from V and 5 bases from J, with 13 bases in between. CDR1 KGHSH and CDR2 LQKENI come from the germline V gene. CDR3 nucleotide sequence: TGTGCCAGCTCACCAAGGGGGGGGGAGCACGAGCAGTACTTC. Its translation is CASSPRGGEHEQYF.

This clone appeared a few times. The rearrangement joins TRBV5-1 to TRBJ1-2; a possible D gene is TRBD1 (5 bases). V was shortened by 2 bases and J by 7 bases, with 12 bases between the two germline ends. The CDR3 has 13 amino acids. Germline CDR1 reads SGHRS; CDR2 reads YFSETQ. CDR3 coding DNA: TGCGCCAGCAGCTTTGAATCAGGGATTGGCTACACCTTC. Protein product: CASSFESGIGYTF.

The V gene is TRBV7-9, the J gene TRBJ2-1, with 15 bases lining up with TRBD2. Unmatched junction bases numbered 9, after V lost 5 bases and J lost 16 bases. The CDR3 extends over 14 amino acids. Germline loops: CDR1 SEHNR, CDR2 FQNEAQ (reference sequence). The CDR3 sequence is CASSLDGTSGRFFF. The CDR3 region has the DNA TGTGCCAGCAGCCTTGACGGGACTAGCGGGAGGTTTTTCTTC. The complete variable domain, with remaining parts taken from reference TRBV7-9 and TRBJ2-1, reads DTGVSQNPRHKITKRGQNVTFRCDPISEHNRLYWYRQTLGQGPEFLTYFQNEAQLEKSRLLSDRFSAERPKGSFSTLEIQRTEQGDSAMYLCASSLDGTSGRFFFGPGTRLTVL.

This clone was counted a single time. V and J are TRBV18 and TRBJ1-1; D remains ambiguous. The V end was cut by 3 bases, the J end by 5 bases, with 7 bases between. The CDR3 has 12 amino acids. CDR1 KGHSH and CDR2 LQKENI come from the germline V gene. Here the CDR3 DNA reads TGTGCCAGCTCACCGCGCCAAACTGAAGCTTTCTTT. Its protein is CASSPRQTEAFF.

The genes are TRBV11-1 and TRBJ1-1; D might be TRBD1 (6 bases). Between the trimmed V and J ends, which lost 5 bases and 5 bases, there was a span of 15 bases. In germline, CDR1 is SGHAT, CDR2 FQDESV (reference sequence). This CDR3 comprises 14 residues. The CDR3 DNA sequence: TGTGCCAGCAGCCATATACAGGGACGGACTGAAGCTTTCTTT. It is translated as CASSHIQGRTEAFF.

The rearrangement links TRBV7-9 to TRBJ2-5; 7 nucleotides match TRBD1. In germline, CDR1 is SEHNR, CDR2 FQNEAQ (reference sequence). This CDR3 has 13 residues. The ends lost 7 bases at V and 4 bases at J; junction bases unmatched: 6. CDR3 nucleotides: TGTGCCAGCACCACAGGGGCGGGAGAGACCCAGTACTTC. Translating gives CASTTGAGETQYF. Supplemented by reference TRBV7-9 and TRBJ2-5, the full variable domain reads DTGVSQNPRHKITKRGQNVTFRCDPISEHNRLYWYRQTLGQGPEFLTYFQNEAQLEKSRLLSDRFSAERPKGSFSTLEIQRTEQGDSAMYLCASTTGAGETQYFGPGTRLLVL.

The DNA for the CDR3 is TGTGCCAGCAGCAGAACCATAGCGGGGGGGCTTTACAATGAGCAGTTCTTC. Encoded protein: CASSRTIAGGLYNEQFF. The V and J genes are TRBV7-8 and TRBJ2-1, with TRBD2 matching over 11 bases. V lost 5 bases to trimming and J lost 4 bases; unmatched junction nucleotides: 10. Germline lookup yields CDR1 SGHVS and CDR2 FQNEAQ. The CDR3 loop spans 17 amino acids.

This chain joins TRBV6-5 and TRBJ2-7; 12 bases align to TRBD2. CDR3 size: 15 residues. Per the germline V gene, CDR1 is MNHEY and CDR2 is SVGAGI. The V segment lost 5 bases and the J segment 3 bases; nucleotides outside the gene matches: 5. The CDR3 DNA follows: TGTGCCAGCAGTGGACTAGCGGGGTACAGCTACGAGCAGTACTTC. This sequence encodes CASSGLAGYSYEQYF.

The chain is built from TRBV12-2 and TRBJ1-5; the table's D call, TRBD1, was not checked against the DNA. TRBV12-2 is classified as a pseudogene. CDR3 length equals 21 residues. The CDR3 DNA reads TGTGCAAGTCGCTTAGAAGGGGAGAAAGACCGGGACAGGTTTAAGAATCAGCCCCAGCATTTT. Translating gives CASRLEGEKDRDRFKNQPQHF.

The chain uses TRBV18 and TRBJ2-2; 7 nucleotides align to TRBD1. V lost 3 bases to trimming and J lost 6 bases; unmatched junction nucleotides: 7. This CDR3 contains 15 residues. Germline V gives CDR1 KGHSH, CDR2 LQKENI. CDR3 sequence (DNA): TGTGCCAGCTCACCTCAGACAGGGAAGGCCGGGGAGCTGTTTTTT. Translated, it gives CASSPQTGKAGELFF. The variable domain in full, completed from reference TRBV18 and TRBJ2-2, reads NAGVMQNPRHLVRRRGQEARLRCSPMKGHSHVYWYRQLPEEGLKFMVYLQKENIIDESGMPKERFSAEFPKEGPSILRIQQVVRGDSAAYFCASSPQTGKAGELFFGEGSRLTVL.

The chain links TRBV27 to TRBJ1-1; D gene ambiguous. V gave up 6 bases and J gave up 2 bases, with 10 bases separating them. The germline CDR1 and CDR2 sequences are MNHEY and SMNVEV (reference sequence). CDR3 length: 13 residues. The CDR3 loop reads CASSHGENTEAFF. Written as DNA, the CDR3 is TGTGCCAGCAGCCACGGGGAAAACACTGAAGCTTTCTTT.

About this clone: Relative to the germline gene, one junction end is altered; a read error may explain this. The chain combines TRBV7-7 with TRBJ2-2; 9 bases match TRBD2. The CDR3 is made up of 16 amino acids. Germline V gives CDR1 SSHAT, CDR2 FNYEAQ (reference sequence). CDR3 loop: CASSAASGANTGELFF. The CDR3 nucleotides are TGTGCTAGCAGCGCCGCTAGCGGGGCGAACACCGGGGAGCTGTTTTTT.

This chain uses TRBV7-3 with TRBJ2-3, with 11 bases fitting TRBD2. Trimming at V came to 5 bases and at J to 5 bases, leaving 3 bases not matched to a gene. CDR3 length: 14 amino acids. Germline V gene lookup returns CDR1 SGHTA and CDR2 FQGTGA. The CDR3 DNA reads TGTGCCAGCAGCCCAGGGACTAGCGGAGATACGCAGTATTTT. Translation: CASSPGTSGDTQYF.